This T cell receptor (beta chain) came from a study of naive and memory T cell subsets. Two oligonucleotides, mixed equimolar, formed the beta constant-region primer covering TRBC1 and TRBC2. TCRdb ran MiXCR on the UMI-ligation and nested PCR reads and lists one entry per CDR3 protein. The sample carries around 23,000 distinct CDR3 sequences, more than 9.5% recorded once. This clonotype has a count of ten or more. The V gene's germline CDR1 is SQVTM and CDR2 ANQGSEA. The CDR3 covers 14 residues. The clonotype comes from a human donor in good health. The sequencing input was central memory CD8+ T cells from blood. The genes are TRBV29-1 and TRBJ2-3; D is perhaps TRBD2 (6 bases). DNA of the CDR3: TGCATCGTGAGGCGGGGCTTTGGGACAGATACGCAGTATTTT. This sequence encodes CIVRRGFGTDTQYF.